Listed below are T cell receptor beta chains from one sample, sequenced in a study of T cell responses to AZD1222 COVID-19 vaccine. The data were produced by immunoSEQ multiplex PCR, yet TCRdb's version contains in-frame clones alone and is incomplete. The sample includes approximately 200,000 clones, 70% to 90% of them seen just once. The sequences come from peripheral blood, collected on day 0 of AZD1222 vaccination. These receptors were collected from an adult in good health. The CDR3 runs from the conserved cysteine through the conserved F or W. D genes are given only for firm matches. Not all rows give a size; the values are once, few, many and, for expanded clones, a class.

d_call,v_call,j_call,clone_size,cdr3_nt,cdr3_aa
-,TRBV3-1/TRBV3-2,TRBJ1-6,-,TGTGCCAGCAGCCAAGAGGGTGCAGTTCTGCCCCTCCACTTT,CASSQEGAVLPLHF
TRBD1,TRBV6-6,TRBJ1-1,-,TGTGCCAGCAGTCCTCGAGGGACAGGGGCCCTGAACACTGAAGCTTTCTTT,CASSPRGTGALNTEAFF
TRBD1,TRBV11-2,TRBJ1-2,-,TGTGCCAGCACCTCCCGTCCGACAGGGACCACTAACTATGGCTACACCTTC,CASTSRPTGTTNYGYTF
-,TRBV9,TRBJ1-6,-,TGTGCCAGCGGAAAACAGGGCCCAGGGTCACCCCTCCACTTT,CASGKQGPGSPLHF
TRBD1,TRBV28,TRBJ2-7,-,TGTGCCAGCAGCCTGGGGACAGGATACTACGAGCAGTACTTC,CASSLGTGYYEQYF
TRBD1,TRBV9,TRBJ1-1,few,TGTGCCAGCACGACAGGGGCCGCTCGAAACACTGAAGCTTTCTTT,CASTTGAARNTEAFF
-,TRBV6-5,TRBJ2-1,-,TGTGCCAGCAGTACCGGGACTTACTACAATGAGCAGTTCTTC,CASSTGTYYNEQFF
-,TRBV6-5,TRBJ2-7,-,TGTGCCAGCATGCGGTCCCATAGCCCCTACGAGCAGTACTTC,CASMRSHSPYEQYF
-,TRBV13,TRBJ1-1,few,TGTGCCAGCAGCTTACCCCGCAGGGGAGCTTTCTTT,CASSLPRRGAFF
TRBD1,TRBV5-1,TRBJ1-2,-,TGCGCCAGCAGCTCCATGACAGGGAGGGGCTACACCTTC,CASSSMTGRGYTF
TRBD1,TRBV4-3,TRBJ1-6,-,TGCGCCAGCAGCCATGGGACAGCTAATTCACCCCTCCACTTT,CASSHGTANSPLHF
-,TRBV2,TRBJ1-1,-,TGTGCCAGCAGTGACGAAGTTACAGCTTTCTTT,CASSDEVTAFF
TRBD1,TRBV19,TRBJ2-2,-,TGTGCCAGCACCATAACAGGGGTAACCGGGGAGCTGTTTTTT,CASTITGVTGELFF
-,TRBV6-5,TRBJ1-4,-,TGTGCCAGCAGTTTGGACACCTTGGGGAATGAAAAACTGTTTTTT,CASSLDTLGNEKLFF
-,TRBV15,TRBJ1-2,-,TGTGCCACCAGCAGAGATAAGGTCAACTATGGCTACACCTTC,CATSRDKVNYGYTF
TRBD2,TRBV2,TRBJ2-3,-,TGTGCCAGCAGTGGGGCGGGGGGCCCCACAGATACGCAGTATTTT,CASSGAGGPTDTQYF
-,TRBV12-3/TRBV12-4,TRBJ1-4,-,TGTGCCAGCAGTTTAAAGGGGGATGAAAAACTGTTTTTT,CASSLKGDEKLFF
TRBD1,TRBV29-1,TRBJ1-1,-,TGCAGCGCCGGACAGGGGATGAACACTGAAGCTTTCTTT,CSAGQGMNTEAFF
-,TRBV25-1,TRBJ2-2,-,TGTGCCAGCAGCCTTTCAGACAGAAACACCGGGGAGCTGTTTTTT,CASSLSDRNTGELFF
-,TRBV21-1,TRBJ1-2,few,TGTGCCCCCTGTGGAGAGGCCCGTTATGGCTACACCTTC,CAPCGEARYGYTF
-,TRBV2,TRBJ2-3,-,TGTGCCAGCAGTGATTGGGAGATGGGACTTCCGGGACACACTAACACAGATACGCAGTATTTT,CASSDWEMGLPGHTNTDTQYF
TRBD2,TRBV7-3,TRBJ2-2,-,TGTGCCAGCAGCCCTAGCGGGGGGAACACCGGGGAGCTGTTTTTT,CASSPSGGNTGELFF